The source of this T cell receptor beta chain is a study of T cells in Graves' hyperthyroidism and ophthalmopathy (dated by TCRdb to the late 2010s). A note on the overall study: Peripheral blood was collected at initial diagnosis, before any treatment. To identify distinguishing TCR V-J signatures, a discovery cohort of some 100 patients was used, comprising 43 with Graves' ophthalmopathy and under 60 with stable Graves' hyperthyroidism. Prospective prediction of ophthalmopathy was tested in an independent validation cohort of 18 to 20 hyperthyroidism patients and 17 patients who later progressed to ophthalmopathy. The 85 to 100 discovery patients were randomly split 7:3 into training and test sets. In several Graves' hyperthyroidism patients, the study also compared T-cell repertoires from thyroid tissue with T-cell repertoires from blood. Following sampling, methimazole starting at 30 mg daily was given to hyperthyroidism patients, and high-dose intravenous methylprednisolone was given to ophthalmopathy patients. TCR Vbeta CDR3 sequencing of approximately 140 peripheral blood samples (under 45 ophthalmopathy, roughly 74 hyperthyroidism and 17 progressor patients) is reported in the paper.

General study outcomes and caveats: In validation, the model predicted progression to ophthalmopathy with 55% to 71% sensitivity and less than 80% specificity, a median of about 6 months before onset. Ophthalmopathy was separated from stable hyperthyroidism by a 13 V-J signature model, with roughly 88% sensitivity and 81% to 82% specificity obtained in cross-validation and 80%/75% obtained in testing. Most expanded thyroid clonotypes (frequency above 0.001) were also found in blood, which suggests that blood repertoires may mirror thyroid immune responses. No statistical method was used to fix the sample size in advance, and group allocation was not hidden from the investigators.

Graves' hyperthyroidism was defined as stable when no progression to ophthalmopathy occurred over 18 months of follow-up. The hyperthyroidism patients were between 18 and 65 years old and newly diagnosed, with a disease duration of less than 2 months. Any patient with an uncontrolled infection, another autoimmune disease, pregnancy or lactation was excluded. Diagnoses were established on the basis of clinical symptoms, serum thyroxine and TRAb, thyroid ultrasound, and orbital computed tomography. PBMCs were isolated from 10 ml of fresh peripheral blood by Ficoll-Paque density gradient centrifugation. Trizol reagent was used to extract total RNA, and RNA quality was then checked on an Agilent 2100 Bioanalyzer. This clonotype came up a few times. Its recognized antigen is unknown. Base quality data are lacking; no much larger clone is found one base away. TCR beta CDR3 regions were amplified from RNA transcripts. The first round of RT-PCR for the TCR CDR3 was performed with the HTBI primer set and the Qiagen OneStep RT-PCR kit. A second multiplex PCR round built the libraries, followed by size selection and purification. Paired-end sequencing of the libraries was performed with 100 bp reads on an Illumina HiSeq2000. On the authors' methods: SOAPnuke was used to process the raw data, removing reads that contained adapters or uncalled bases, had a mean Phred below 15, or lacked an exact match to the constant primer or identifier. High-quality paired reads were merged with COPE v1.2.5, and unique nucleotide sequences were defined as clonotypes. Clonotypes were aligned to IMGT TRBV, TRBD and TRBJ reference segments using MiTCR v1.1. Analysis was restricted to V-J combinations with a frequency above 0.0001, which covered 99% to 99.2% of repertoires. The TCS score was defined as F50 (clonal expansion) divided by E x V (chaos), with BLOSUM62-based TCRdist calculated between CDR3 peptides within each V-J. Welch's t-statistics and random forest reduced around 550 V-J features to 10 to 15, which were used in a naive Bayes classifier (R e1071). Clones were called with MiXCR by TCRdb after fastp trimmed the public reads at Q25, and only in-frame beta chains were retained. Under each unique CDR3 protein, matching rows form one entry showing the most common genes and DNA. The V and J calls reflect TCRdb's pipeline rather than the authors' work. The sample yields some 770,000 distinct CDR3 sequences; about a sixth were counted once. The biggest ten clones account for around 7.7% of the sample.

Counted from cysteine to phenylalanine, this CDR3 has 14 amino acids. The kept DNA is CDR3 alone, 42 bases in frame from the first base. Trimming removed 4 bases from V and 3 bases from J, leaving 10 bases between the germline ends. Per the germline V gene, SGHDN is the CDR1 and FVKESK is the CDR2. The V and J genes are TRBV14 and TRBJ1-3; the D segment cannot be called with confidence. The sequence was collected from a man younger than 35 with Graves' hyperthyroidism. Sample: blood. DNA sequence: TGTGCCAGCAGCCCCTCGTGGGTTGGAAACACCATATATTTT. This encodes CASSPSWVGNTIYF.